This record covers a single T cell receptor beta chain. These data are taken from a study of T-cell memory formation after mild COVID-19. From the 5' RACE reads, TCRdb called clonotypes with MiXCR, one entry per CDR3 protein. The table shows about 82,000 distinct CDR3 sequences, with roughly 12% occurring only once. The J segment lost 4 bases and the V segment lost 8 bases, leaving 22 bases of the junction unmatched. This CDR3 contains 18 residues. The germline V gene encodes CDR1 MNHEY and CDR2 SVGEGT. This TCR derives from a man younger than 30 who had mild COVID-19 (a few samples of this study predate the infection). Cell type and time point are not known. The sequencing sample was made of PBMCs or a T cell subset sorted from them (not recorded which). J is TRBJ2-5 and V is TRBV6-2 or TRBV6-3, with 7 nucleotides matching TRBD1. The CDR3 loop is CASRTDRAQGESIETQYF. The CDR3 bases are TGTGCCAGCCGGACGGACCGCGCCCAGGGGGAGAGTATAGAGACCCAGTACTTC.